This TCR beta chain was found in a study of T cell repertoires in cytomegalovirus infection. This clonotype has a count of ten or more. One entry per CDR3 protein, called by TCRdb with MiXCR from the reads. In the table there are fewer than 250,000 distinct CDR3 sequences, more than 9% of which are singletons. Germline lookup yields CDR1 SGHAT and CDR2 FQNNGV. The trim removed 5 bases at V and 1 base at J, leaving 9 bases unmatched. The CDR3 sequence is 16 residues long. The sample comprised PBMCs. The clonotype was recovered from a human donor in good health (CMV status not recorded). Some clones in this sample may be carry-over from other donors' samples. The chain carries TRBV11-2 and TRBJ2-3; 7 bases are shared with TRBD2. The CDR3 nucleotides are TGTGCCAGCAGCCCCTTAAGCGGGATCCGCACAGATACGCAGTATTTT. Translated: CASSPLSGIRTDTQYF.